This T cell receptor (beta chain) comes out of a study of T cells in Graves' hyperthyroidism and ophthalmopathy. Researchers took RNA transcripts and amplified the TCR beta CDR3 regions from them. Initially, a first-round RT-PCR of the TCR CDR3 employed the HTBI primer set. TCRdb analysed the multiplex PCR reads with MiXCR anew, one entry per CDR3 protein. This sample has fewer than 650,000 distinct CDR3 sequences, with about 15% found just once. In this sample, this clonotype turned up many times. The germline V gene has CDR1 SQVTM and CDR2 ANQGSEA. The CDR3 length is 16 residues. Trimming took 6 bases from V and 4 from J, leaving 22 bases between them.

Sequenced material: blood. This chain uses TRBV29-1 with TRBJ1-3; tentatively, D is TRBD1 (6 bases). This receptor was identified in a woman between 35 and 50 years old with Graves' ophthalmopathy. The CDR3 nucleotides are TGCAGCGTCGCCGAAACAGGGCTCTTTGCGGGAAACACCATATATTTT. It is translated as CSVAETGLFAGNTIYF.